This T cell receptor beta chain was retrieved from a study of identifying expanded T cells in peripheral blood (dated by TCRdb to the late 2010s). About the study as a whole: Technical replicates were generated by sequencing separate aliquots of the same genomic DNA pool, with four replicates compared pairwise. The research as a whole found: Across all healthy-donor time intervals, the beta-binomial model significantly lowered both the number of clones called differentially abundant and the false-positive rate. Variance in clone template counts between approximately 2-week samples significantly increased with total template count across all healthy donors. The binomial model flagged about 1.2 differentially abundant clones between technical replicates, compared with about 16 over roughly 2 weeks and 19 over around four weeks. It was expected by the authors that biological variance in healthy repertoires might increase further over much longer intervals, such as months to years.

A remark on this clone: Its recognized antigen is unknown. Base-call qualities are not available, and no considerably larger clone is one nucleotide away.

During the collection period, no infections or other immune events were recorded for the healthy donors. Healthy-donor blood repertoires served as a training cohort to calibrate time-dependent variance in a beta-binomial model of T-cell clone differential abundance. The training cohort comprised roughly ten healthy donors, 3 female and 7 male. On average the donors were around 45 years old, and their ages spanned roughly 29 to 70 years. Whole blood was collected from each healthy donor at three time points spaced around 2 weeks apart and obtained from a commercial supplier. Genomic DNA was extracted from unsorted whole blood for immunosequencing. TCRbeta CDR3 regions were profiled with the immunoSEQ Assay using bias-controlled multiplex PCR amplification of genomic DNA. Under the source paper's analysis protocol: To quantify the absolute abundance of each unique TCRbeta CDR3 region, the sequences were collapsed and filtered. Differential abundance was tested with two models: a binomial (Fisher-equivalent) model and a beta-binomial model that adds time-dependent variance fitted from healthy donors. Any clone with fewer than 5 combined templates was excluded, and a clone was called differentially abundant if its Benjamini-Hochberg FDR was below 0.01. In the beta-binomial model, variance was expressed as a function of the total template count across the two samples, in the form v = (b*log(k)+a)^2. The table was pulled from immuneACCESS by TCRdb, which kept in-frame rearrangements only. Such tables lose some clones; where checked, under half of the loss comes from unresolved V genes, and the rest has no known cause. V and J calls and clone size follow that table, whereas D and trimming were derived from the DNA. Within this sample are 100,000 or so clones, with around 90% of them counted one time only. The ten largest account for just over 5.5% of the sample.

CDR1 SGHNT and CDR2 YENEEA were looked up in the germline V gene. V is clipped by 3 bases and J by 3 bases, and the sequence between their germline boundaries is 11 bases long. The CDR3 numbers 14 residues from cysteine through phenylalanine. The only DNA kept is the CDR3, 42 bases in frame from the first base. Recombination connected TRBV11-3 to TRBJ1-2; D gene: possibly TRBD1, on 5 matching bases. This receptor was taken from a person aged 18 to 75 in good health. Material for sequencing was blood. The CDR3 reads CASSLGVSDYGYTF. The nucleotide sequence is given as TGTGCCAGCAGCTTGGGGGTTAGCGACTATGGCTACACCTTC.